The source of this TCR beta chain is a study of T cells in localized non-small cell lung cancer. Overall study results and limits: In uninvolved adjacent lung, T cell clonality reached its highest value, exceeding tumor.

Profiled with immunoSEQ multiplex PCR; TCRdb holds only in-frame clones, not every one. The data hold roughly 76,000 clones, with roughly 80% observed a single time. As regards this clone: Its antigen remains unknown.

The CDR3 has 13 amino acids. V was shortened by 4 bases and J by 5 bases, with 11 bases between the two germline ends. Germline CDR1 and CDR2: LGHNA and YNFKEQ. The sequence came from a man aged 35-75 years with stage II squamous cell lung carcinoma. This rearrangement joins TRBV4-2 to TRBJ2-5; D is undetermined. Sequencing used PBMCs, obtained before any cancer treatment. The CDR3 here is CASSRQIEETQYF. For the CDR3, the DNA is TGTGCCAGCAGCCGACAAATAGAGGAGACCCAGTACTTC.